This T cell receptor (beta chain) stems from a study of blood T cell repertoires in COVID-19. As for the study in general: The cDNA or gDNA used as material had been derived from T cells, B-cell-depleted T cells, or PBMCs.

The CDR3 sequence is 16 residues long. V lost 0 bases to trimming and J lost 5 bases, with 17 bases between them. CDR1 SGHRS and CDR2 YFSETQ come from the germline V gene. This clone has more than one count but fewer than ten. Each recovered donor of Cohort 3 presented with two negative PCRs, clearance, or symptom resolution. Libraries were prepared by immunoSEQ multiplex PCR; TCRdb keeps only in-frame clonotypes and omits some of them. The sample carries a few hundred thousand clones, 88% recorded once. This chain connects TRBV5-1 to TRBJ1-1, with D possibly TRBD1 on 5 matching bases. The sequenced material came from PBMCs or T cells enriched from blood (not recorded which). The receptor was derived from a middle-aged woman who had recovered from COVID-19. The CDR3 DNA sequence: TGCGCCAGCAGCTTGGGCGGGGGACCTAGGAATACTGAAGCTTTCTTT. Protein sequence: CASSLGGGPRNTEAFF.